Each of the 16 T cell receptor beta chains below was sequenced from the same sample in a study of T-cell reconstitution after alpha-beta-depleted transplantation in children. It was with unique molecular identifiers that the TCRbeta library was prepared. TCRdb redid the calling of the PCR reads with MiXCR, one entry per CDR3 protein. The table records some 200,000 distinct CDR3 sequences, about 8.7% of them present only once. The sample was PBMCs, mostly from graft donor cells, taken 360 days after TCRalphabeta/CD19-depleted stem cell transplant. These receptor sequences come from a male patient aged 2-15 years who had a stem cell transplant for acute myeloid leukemia, so the T cells may come from the graft donor.

V gene TRBV7-2 combines with J gene TRBJ2-7, with D uncertain. Germline V gene sequence: CDR1 SGHTA, CDR2 FQGNSA. Trimming pared 2 bases from V and 2 bases from J, leaving 10 bases between. The length of the CDR3 is 14 residues. CDR3 sequence: CASSLNQATYEQYF. Here the CDR3 DNA reads TGTGCCAGCAGCTTAAATCAGGCAACCTACGAGCAGTACTTC.

Ten or more counts support this clonotype. The chain employs TRBV20-1 and TRBJ1-2; 8 bases are a match to TRBD1. The CDR3 covers 16 residues. Looked up from germline, CDR1 is DFQATT and CDR2 is SNEGSKA (reference sequence). Unmatched junction bases numbered 7, after V lost 1 base and J lost 0 bases. The CDR3: CSARGGRGLPNYGYTF. The CDR3 bases are TGCAGTGCTAGAGGGGGCAGGGGGCTTCCTAACTATGGCTACACCTTC.

This clonotype was recorded many times. The chain is built from TRBV12-3 or TRBV12-4 and TRBJ1-4; D remains unclear. The CDR3 is 16 residues long. The V end was cut by 6 bases, the J end by 4 bases, with 18 bases between. The CDR3 protein is CASRSQPGSHNEKLFF. DNA of the CDR3: TGTGCCAGCAGATCGCAGCCGGGGTCCCATAATGAAAAACTGTTTTTT.

The chain joins TRBV7-9 to TRBJ1-5; 7 nucleotides agree with TRBD1. Germline-derived CDR1 and CDR2 are SEHNR and FQNEAQ (reference sequence). The CDR3 totals 13 residues. Losses at the gene ends were 5 bases for V and 6 bases for J; bases not matched to a gene: 4. As DNA, the CDR3 is TGTGCCAGCAGCCGGACAGGAGGTCAGCCCCAGCATTTT. This gives the protein CASSRTGGQPQHF.

This clonotype has only a few counts. The rearrangement joins TRBV18 to TRBJ2-5; D perhaps matches TRBD2 (5 bases). The V end lost 3 bases, the J end lost 5 bases, and 10 bases lay between the germline ends. The germline V gene encodes CDR1 KGHSH and CDR2 LQKENI. CDR3 size: 13 residues. In nucleotides, the CDR3 is TGTGCCAGCTCACCGCGGGCCCAGGAGACCCAGTACTTC. It yields the protein CASSPRAQETQYF.

The chain has TRBV20-1 and TRBJ1-2; D is perhaps TRBD1 (5 bases). The germline V and J ends were trimmed by 4 bases and 4 bases, with 16 bases remaining between them. This CDR3 has 14 residues. Germline V CDR1 and CDR2: DFQATT, SNEGSKA (reference sequence). The CDR3 coding sequence is TGCAGTGCTACCCAGCACGGGGGAACCTATGGCTACACCTTC. This translates into CSATQHGGTYGYTF.

V is TRBV13 and J is TRBJ2-1; D is ambiguous. Germline V gene sequence: CDR1 PRHDT, CDR2 FYEKMQ (reference sequence). V shed 3 bases and J shed 0 bases, with 9 bases lying between them. The CDR3 is 15 residues long. The CDR3 protein is CASSLAEPSYNEQFF. CDR3 in DNA: TGTGCCAGCAGCTTGGCAGAGCCCTCCTACAATGAGCAGTTCTTC.

This clonotype was picked up a small number of times. CDR3 in amino acids: CASSPQAGELFF. DNA of the CDR3: TGTGCCAGCAGTCCCCAAGCCGGGGAGCTGTTTTTT. This rearrangement joins TRBV27 to TRBJ2-2; D not resolved. V shed 5 bases and J shed 6 bases, with 7 bases lying between them. The germline V gene encodes CDR1 MNHEY and CDR2 SMNVEV (reference sequence). There are 12 residues in the CDR3.

This clonotype was recorded many times. V gene TRBV5-6 combines with J gene TRBJ2-7, with D hard to call. V was clipped by 2 bases and J by 3 bases, with 6 bases between them. Germline lookup yields CDR1 SGHDT and CDR2 YYEEEE. CDR3 size: 12 residues. CDR3 in DNA: TGTGCCAGCAGCTTTGTAGGCTACGAGCAGTACGTC. It codes for CASSFVGYEQYV.

This clonotype was detected a few times. This sequence joins TRBV11-2 and TRBJ2-5; TRBD2 might be the D (5 bases). Between the trimmed V and J ends, which lost 0 bases and 5 bases, there was a span of 19 bases. CDR1 SGHAT and CDR2 FQNNGV come from the germline V gene. This CDR3 contains 17 residues. In DNA, the CDR3 is TGTGCCAGCAGCTTAGATCCCGGACGGACGGGCGGGGAGACCCAGTACTTC. Protein: CASSLDPGRTGGETQYF.

This clonotype has more than one count but fewer than ten. The chain employs TRBV3-1 and TRBJ1-1; the D gene is possibly TRBD1 (5 bases). The CDR3 covers 14 residues. CDR1 LGHDT and CDR2 YNNKEL come from the germline V gene (reference sequence). V dropped 1 base and J dropped 1 base, with 7 bases sitting between them. CDR3 sequence: CASSQVGGNTEAFF. For the CDR3, the DNA is TGTGCCAGCAGCCAAGTTGGGGGGAACACTGAAGCTTTCTTT.

This clonotype showed up many times. The chain recombines TRBV5-1 with TRBJ2-3; 9 bases line up with TRBD1. CDR3 size: 17 residues. Germline V lookup: CDR1 SGHRS, CDR2 YFSETQ. The ends lost 4 bases at V and 3 bases at J; junction bases unmatched: 12. CDR3 loop: CASSPPLGGQGTDTQYF. The CDR3 nucleotides are TGCGCCAGCAGCCCCCCCTTAGGGGGACAGGGAACAGATACGCAGTATTTT.

This clonotype has only a few counts. This chain joins TRBV20-1 and TRBJ2-7; 9 positions agree with TRBD2. V shed 6 bases and J 3 bases; nucleotides not matched to a gene: 6. Germline CDR1 and CDR2: DFQATT and SNEGSKA (reference sequence). This CDR3 is 13 amino acids long. The chain's CDR3 is CSAVAGANYEQYF. CDR3 nucleotide sequence: TGCAGTGCAGTAGCGGGAGCAAACTACGAGCAGTACTTC.

This clonotype has a handful of counts. The rearrangement uses TRBV19 and TRBJ2-5; no definite D call. The CDR3 length is 13 residues. Germline-derived CDR1 and CDR2 are LNHDA and SQIVND (reference sequence). Trimming shortened V by 7 bases and J by 7 bases, and 16 bases separated the two germline ends. The CDR3 loop is CASTDFQLGTQYF. CDR3 nucleotides: TGTGCCAGTACCGACTTCCAGTTAGGGACCCAGTACTTC. The full variable domain, in which reference TRBV19 and TRBJ2-5 provide the parts outside the CDR3, is DGGITQSPKYLFRKEGQNVTLSCEQNLNHDAMYWYRQDPGQGLRLIYYSQIVNDFQKGDIAEGYSVSREKKESFPLTVTSAQKNPTAFYLCASTDFQLGTQYFGPGTRLLVL.

A single count supports this clonotype. The chain joins TRBV5-6 to TRBJ1-1, with TRBD1 identical over 10 bases. Germline-derived CDR1 and CDR2 are SGHDT and YYEEEE. V lost 4 bases to trimming and J lost 6 bases; unmatched junction nucleotides: 9. This CDR3 spans 15 amino acids. CDR3: CASSPRTGGSAEAFF. CDR3 nucleotides: TGTGCCAGCAGCCCGCGGACAGGGGGATCTGCTGAAGCTTTCTTT.

The genes are TRBV7-9 and TRBJ2-5; D is unclear. The CDR3 is 12 amino acids. The V gene lost 7 bases and the J gene lost 5 bases, with 11 bases spanning the gap. Looked up from germline, CDR1 is SEHNR and CDR2 is FQNEAQ (reference sequence). As DNA, the CDR3 is TGTGCCAGCACACCCCTTGGGGAGACCCAGTACTTC. This sequence encodes CASTPLGETQYF.